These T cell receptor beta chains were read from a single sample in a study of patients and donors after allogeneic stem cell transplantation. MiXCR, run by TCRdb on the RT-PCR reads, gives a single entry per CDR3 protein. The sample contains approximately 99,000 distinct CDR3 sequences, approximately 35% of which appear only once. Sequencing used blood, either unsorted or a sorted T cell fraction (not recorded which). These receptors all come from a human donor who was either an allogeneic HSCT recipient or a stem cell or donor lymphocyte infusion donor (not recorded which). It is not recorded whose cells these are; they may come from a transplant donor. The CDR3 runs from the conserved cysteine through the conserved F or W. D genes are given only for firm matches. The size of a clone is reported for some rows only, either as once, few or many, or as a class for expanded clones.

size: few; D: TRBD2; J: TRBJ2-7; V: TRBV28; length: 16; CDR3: CASIASGRFRPYEQYF
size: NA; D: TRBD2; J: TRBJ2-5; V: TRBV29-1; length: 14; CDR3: CSVESRLAKETQYF
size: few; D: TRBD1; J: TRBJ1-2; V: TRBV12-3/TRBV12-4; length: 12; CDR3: CASRRTGNGYTF
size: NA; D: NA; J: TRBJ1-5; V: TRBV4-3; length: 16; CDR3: CASSQDYTGRYQPQHF
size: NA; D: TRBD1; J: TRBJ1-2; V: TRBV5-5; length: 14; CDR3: CASSLYGTGGGYTF
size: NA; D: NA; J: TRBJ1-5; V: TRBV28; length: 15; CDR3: CASSRGGGSNQPQHF
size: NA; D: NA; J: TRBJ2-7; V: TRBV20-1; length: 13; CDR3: CSATDSFLYEQYF
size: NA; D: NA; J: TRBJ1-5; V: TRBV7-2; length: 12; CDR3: CASSVSNQPQHF
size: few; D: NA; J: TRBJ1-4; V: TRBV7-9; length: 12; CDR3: CASSSSIEKLFF
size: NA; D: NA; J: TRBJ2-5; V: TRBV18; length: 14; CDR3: CASSQRHYQETQYF
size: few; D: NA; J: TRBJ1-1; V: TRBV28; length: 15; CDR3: CASSPLGSMNTEAFF
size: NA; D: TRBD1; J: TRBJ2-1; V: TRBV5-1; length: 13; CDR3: CASSLEGAGEQFF
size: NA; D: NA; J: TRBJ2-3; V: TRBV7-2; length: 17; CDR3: CASSLEGLTWGSDTQYF
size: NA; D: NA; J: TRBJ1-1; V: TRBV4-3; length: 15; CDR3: CASSQEATGRGEAFF
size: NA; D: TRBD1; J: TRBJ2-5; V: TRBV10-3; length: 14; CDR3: CAISEDRVRETQYF
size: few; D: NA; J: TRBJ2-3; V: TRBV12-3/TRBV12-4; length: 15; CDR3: CASSLGATVTDTQYF
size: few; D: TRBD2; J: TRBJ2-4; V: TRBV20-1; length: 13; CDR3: CSAAGEDKNIQYF
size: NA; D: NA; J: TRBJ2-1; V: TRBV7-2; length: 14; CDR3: CASSTRLTGDEQFF
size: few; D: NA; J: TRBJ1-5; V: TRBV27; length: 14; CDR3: CASSFPGQDQPQHF
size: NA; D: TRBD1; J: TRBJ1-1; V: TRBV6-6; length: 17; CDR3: CASRLSRLDRFRTEAFF
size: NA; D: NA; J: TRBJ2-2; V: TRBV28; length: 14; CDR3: CASSFLTGPGELFF
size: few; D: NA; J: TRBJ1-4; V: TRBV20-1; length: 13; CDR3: CSAKTAGAEKLFF
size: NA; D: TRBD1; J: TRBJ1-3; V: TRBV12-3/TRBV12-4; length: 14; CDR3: CASSLGTGYSTIYF
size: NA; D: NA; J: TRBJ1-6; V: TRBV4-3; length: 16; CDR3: CASSQAETAGHSPLHF
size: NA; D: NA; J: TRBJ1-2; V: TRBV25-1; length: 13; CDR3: CASSENSSGGYTF
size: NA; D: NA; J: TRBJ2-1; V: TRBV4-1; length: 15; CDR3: CASSRRREGSYEQFF